The 2 T cell receptor beta chains reported below all come from one sample, sequenced in a study of Graves' ophthalmopathy and Graves' hyperthyroidism. The sequenced template was RNA, covering the TCR beta CDR3 region. Amplification began with first-round RT-PCR using HTBI primers, then second-round multiplex PCR was performed. MiXCR was run by TCRdb on the multiplex PCR reads, yielding one entry per CDR3 protein. The sample consists of about 390,000 distinct CDR3 sequences, roughly a sixth of them appearing once. The sequencing input was peripheral blood. Receptors originate from an adult woman with stable Graves' hyperthyroidism.

The CDR3 bases are TGTGCCAGCAGCTTGCGGCCGGCCCCACAAGAGACCCAGTACTTC. Its translation: CASSLRPAPQETQYF. The V and J genes are TRBV5-6 and TRBJ2-5; D remains unclear. The V and J ends lost 1 base and 2 bases respectively, with 12 bases between them. There are 15 residues in the CDR3. Germline V lookup: CDR1 SGHDT, CDR2 YYEEEE. Full variable domain (missing parts from reference TRBV5-6 and TRBJ2-5): DAGVTQSPTHLIKTRGQQVTLRCSPKSGHDTVSWYQQALGQGPQFIFQYYEEEERQRGNFPDRFSGHQFPNYSSELNVNALLLGDSALYLCASSLRPAPQETQYFGPGTRLLVL.

The gene calls are TRBV3-1 and TRBJ1-1; possible D gene TRBD1, 5 bases. CDR3 length: 13 residues. Trimming took 7 bases from V and 3 from J, leaving 12 bases between them. Germline V lookup: CDR1 LGHDT, CDR2 YNNKEL (reference sequence). This CDR3 reads CASTPGRHTEAFF. In nucleotides, the CDR3 is TGTGCCAGCACGCCGGGACGACACACTGAAGCTTTCTTT.